This T cell receptor beta chain was recorded in a study of blood T cell repertoires in COVID-19. Study context: PBMCs, B-cell-depleted T cells, or T cells were the source of the cDNA or gDNA that made up the material.

At least ten counts were recorded for this clone. Per the original methods: Reference gene primer amplification gave estimated nucleated cell counts. Sequencing was performed with immunoSEQ multiplex PCR; in TCRdb, only in-frame clones are kept and a portion is missing. The V and J calls and clone size are taken from that table; D and trimming were inferred from the DNA. The table has about 92,000 clones, around three quarters seen once. In germline, CDR1 is MNHEY, CDR2 SVGAGI. Trimming cost V 0 bases and J 5 bases, with 11 bases left between them. The CDR3 covers 14 residues. The receptor was derived from a woman aged 60 to 75 in a cohort sampled during active or convalescent COVID-19. The chain uses TRBV6-5 and TRBJ2-7; possibly TRBD1 for D (5 bases). Sequenced input: peripheral blood. In DNA, the CDR3 is TGTGCCAGCAGTTACTCGTGGACAAAGGACGAGCAGTACTTC. Translation gives CASSYSWTKDEQYF.